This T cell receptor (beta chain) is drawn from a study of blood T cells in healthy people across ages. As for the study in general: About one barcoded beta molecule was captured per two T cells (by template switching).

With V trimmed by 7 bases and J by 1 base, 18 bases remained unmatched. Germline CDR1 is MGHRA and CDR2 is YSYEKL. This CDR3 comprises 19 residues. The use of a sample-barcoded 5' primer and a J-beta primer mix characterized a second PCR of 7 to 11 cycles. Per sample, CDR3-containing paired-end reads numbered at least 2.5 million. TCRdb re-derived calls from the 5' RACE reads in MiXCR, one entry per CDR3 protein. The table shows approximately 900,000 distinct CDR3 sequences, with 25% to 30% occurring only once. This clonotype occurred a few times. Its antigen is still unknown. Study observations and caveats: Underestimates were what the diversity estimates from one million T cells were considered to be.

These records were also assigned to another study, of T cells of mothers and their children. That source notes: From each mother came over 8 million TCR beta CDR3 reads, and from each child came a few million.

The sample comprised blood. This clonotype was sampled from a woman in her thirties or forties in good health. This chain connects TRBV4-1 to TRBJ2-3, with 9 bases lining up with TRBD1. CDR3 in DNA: TGCGCCAGCAAGGGCACCGGGACAGGGTCCCGGACGGGCACAGATACGCAGTATTTT. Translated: CASKGTGTGSRTGTDTQYF.